The clone carrying this T cell receptor (beta chain) appeared many times. The record originates from a study of T-cell reconstitution after alpha-beta-depleted transplantation in children. Trimming took off 8 bases at V and 1 base at J, with 12 bases between the two ends. Germline CDR1 reads GTSNPN; CDR2 reads SVGIG (reference sequence). The CDR3 is 12 residues long. The TCRbeta library was prepared with unique molecular identifiers. TCRdb reanalysed the PCR reads using MiXCR and keeps one entry per CDR3 protein. This sample has around 200,000 distinct CDR3 sequences, with more than 6.5% found just once.

The sequence was obtained from a human donor who donated a stem cell graft to a child with Wiskott-Aldrich syndrome. The sequenced sample was PBMCs from the stem cell graft donor, obtained from the stem cell graft. The rearrangement links TRBV30 to TRBJ2-7; possible D gene TRBD1, 5 bases. This CDR3 reads CAAVTESYEQYF. DNA for the CDR3: TGTGCCGCGGTGACAGAATCCTACGAGCAGTACTTC.